This TCR beta chain was profiled in a study of T cell responses to AZD1222 COVID-19 vaccine. CDR3 size: 14 residues. From germline, CDR1 is MNHEY and CDR2 SMNVEV (reference sequence). V lost 0 bases to trimming and J lost 6 bases, with 11 bases between them. The assay was immunoSEQ multiplex PCR, and TCRdb's table has in-frame clones only and misses some. The table lists 54,000 or so clones, roughly 87% of them singletons. Comments on this clone: Its antigen is unidentified.

Study-level findings and limits: White British people made up most donors, females outnumbered males, and clonal diversity was possibly underestimated. It was only after the peak T cell response that any repertoires were sampled.

The origin of this receptor is an adult in good health. The sample was peripheral blood, taken on day 0 of AZD1222 vaccination. The chain combines TRBV27 with TRBJ1-1; no reliable D call. The CDR3: CASSLSWGNPEAFF. The DNA for the CDR3 is TGTGCCAGCAGTTTATCCTGGGGTAACCCTGAAGCTTTCTTT.